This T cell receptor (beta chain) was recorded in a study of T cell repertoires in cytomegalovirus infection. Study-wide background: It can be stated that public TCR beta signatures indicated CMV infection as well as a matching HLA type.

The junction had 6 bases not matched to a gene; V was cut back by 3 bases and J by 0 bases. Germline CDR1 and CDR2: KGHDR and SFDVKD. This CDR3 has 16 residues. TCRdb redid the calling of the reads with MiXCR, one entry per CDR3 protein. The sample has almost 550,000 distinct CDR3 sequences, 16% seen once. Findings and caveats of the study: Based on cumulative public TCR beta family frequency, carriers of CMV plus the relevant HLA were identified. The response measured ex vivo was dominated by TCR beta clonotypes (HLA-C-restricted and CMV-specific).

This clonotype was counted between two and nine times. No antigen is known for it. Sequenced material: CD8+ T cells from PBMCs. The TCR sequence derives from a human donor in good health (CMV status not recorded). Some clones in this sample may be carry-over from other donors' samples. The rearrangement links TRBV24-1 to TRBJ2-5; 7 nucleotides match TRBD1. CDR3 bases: TGTGCCACCAGTGATCCGGGACAGAGGTACCAAGAGACCCAGTACTTC. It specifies CATSDPGQRYQETQYF.